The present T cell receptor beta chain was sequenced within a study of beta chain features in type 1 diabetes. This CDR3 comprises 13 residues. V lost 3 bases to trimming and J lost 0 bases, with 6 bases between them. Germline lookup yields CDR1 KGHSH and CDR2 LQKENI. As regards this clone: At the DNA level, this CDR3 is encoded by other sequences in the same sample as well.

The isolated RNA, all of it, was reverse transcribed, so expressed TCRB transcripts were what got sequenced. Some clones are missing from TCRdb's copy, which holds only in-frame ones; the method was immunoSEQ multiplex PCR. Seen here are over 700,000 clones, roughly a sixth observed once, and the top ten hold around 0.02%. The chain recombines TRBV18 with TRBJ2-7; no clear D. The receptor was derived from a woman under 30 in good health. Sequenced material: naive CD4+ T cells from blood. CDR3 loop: CASSPRSSYEQYF. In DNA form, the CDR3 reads TGTGCCAGCTCACCCCGGAGCTCCTACGAGCAGTACTTC.